This TCR beta chain originates from a study of blood T cells in healthy people across ages. At the level of the study: Template switching recovered approximately one barcoded beta molecule for every two T cells.

It was with a sample-barcoded 5' primer and a J-beta primer mix that a second PCR of roughly 7 to 12 cycles was run. One entry per CDR3 protein results from TCRdb running MiXCR on the 5' RACE reads. This table holds 1.5 million or so distinct CDR3 sequences, about 42% found once. Trimming shortened V by 4 bases and J by 6 bases, and 10 bases separated the two germline ends. Looked up from germline, CDR1 is LGHDT and CDR2 is YNNKEL (reference sequence). The CDR3 runs to 13 residues. The authors extracted at least 6 micrograms of total RNA per sample. The V and J genes are TRBV3-1 and TRBJ1-5; TRBD1 might be the D (6 bases). Sequencing was performed on blood. The origin of this receptor is a woman aged 18-30 years in good health. The CDR3 is CASSPGVAQPQHF. The CDR3 DNA follows: TGTGCCAGCAGCCCAGGGGTTGCTCAGCCCCAGCATTTT.